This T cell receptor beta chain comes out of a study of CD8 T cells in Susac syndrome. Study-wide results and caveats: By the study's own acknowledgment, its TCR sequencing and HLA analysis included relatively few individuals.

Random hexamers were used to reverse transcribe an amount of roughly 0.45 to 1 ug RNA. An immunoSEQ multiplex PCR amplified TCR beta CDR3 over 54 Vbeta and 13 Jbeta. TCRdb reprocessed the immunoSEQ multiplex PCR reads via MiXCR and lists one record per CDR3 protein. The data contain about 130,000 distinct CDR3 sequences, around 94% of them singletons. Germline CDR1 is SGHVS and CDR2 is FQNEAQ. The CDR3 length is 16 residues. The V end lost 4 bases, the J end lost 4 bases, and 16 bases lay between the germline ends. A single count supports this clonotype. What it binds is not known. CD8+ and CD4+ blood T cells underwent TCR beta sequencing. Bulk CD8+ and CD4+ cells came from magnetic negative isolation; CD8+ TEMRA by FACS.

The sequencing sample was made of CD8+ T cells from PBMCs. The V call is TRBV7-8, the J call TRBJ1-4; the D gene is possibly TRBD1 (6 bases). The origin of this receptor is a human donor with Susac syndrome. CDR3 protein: CASSSDTGHLNEKLFF. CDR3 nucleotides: TGTGCCAGCAGCTCAGATACGGGACACCTTAATGAAAAACTGTTTTTT.